This TCR beta chain was captured by sequencing in a study of T cell repertoires in cytomegalovirus infection. Looking at the study overall: Indications came from public TCR beta signatures; they pointed to CMV infection and to a matching HLA type. Overall study findings and caveats: Identification of carriers of CMV plus the relevant HLA was performed using cumulative public TCR beta family frequency.

At least ten counts were recorded for this clonotype. Antigen specificity is unknown. TCRdb reprocessed the reads with MiXCR, giving one entry per CDR3 protein. The table records almost 300,000 distinct CDR3 sequences, about 9.2% of them present only once. The sample comprised PBMCs. The clonotype originates from a human donor in good health (CMV status not recorded). Some clones in this sample may be carry-over from other donors' samples.

The CDR3 sequence is CASRDGAYNEQFF. CDR3 in DNA: TGTGCCAGTCGGGACGGAGCTTACAATGAGCAGTTCTTC. The rearrangement links TRBV6-5 to TRBJ2-1, with D perhaps matching TRBD1 or TRBD2 (5 bases each). The CDR3 is made up of 13 amino acids. Germline values: CDR1 MNHEY, CDR2 SVGAGI. With 9 bases removed from V and 4 bases from J, the gap between germline ends came to 13 bases.